The 9 T cell receptor beta chains given below trace back to one sample, sequenced in a study of shared clonotypes between healthy human individuals. Sequenced by immunoSEQ multiplex PCR; TCRdb stores in-frame clones only, minus some. The sample includes about 2.4 million clones, over 85% seen only once; the top ten take under 0.15%. The sample was naive CD4+ T cells sorted from blood. Subset in this sample: CD45RA+ positively selected. These receptors all come from a man younger than 35 in good health.

The gene calls are TRBV6-4 and TRBJ2-1, with 9 bases lining up with TRBD1. The CDR3 length is 14 residues. Per germline, CDR1 MRHNA and CDR2 SNTAGT. Unmatched junction bases numbered 10, after V lost 8 bases and J lost 8 bases. The CDR3 sequence is CASARDRDVHEQFF. As DNA, the CDR3 is TGTGCCAGCGCCCGGGACAGGGACGTCCATGAGCAGTTCTTC.

The V call is TRBV6-6, the J call TRBJ2-7; D ambiguous. The CDR3 contains 16 residues. V lost 0 bases and J 4 bases, leaving 16 bases between the germline ends. CDR1 is MNHNY and CDR2 is SVGAGI in the germline V gene (reference sequence). The CDR3 sequence: CASSYSLGRVSYEQYF. The CDR3 region has the DNA TGTGCCAGCAGTTACTCGCTTGGACGAGTAAGTTACGAGCAGTACTTC.

A note on this clone: This sample also contains other DNA sequences that code for the same CDR3. The CDR3 DNA reads TGTGCCAGCAGCGTAGGGGGCCAAGAGACCCAGTACTTC. It yields the protein CASSVGGQETQYF. The chain links TRBV9 to TRBJ2-5; D call uncertain. V shed 0 bases and J shed 1 base, with 4 bases lying between them. The CDR3 consists of 13 residues. Germline V CDR1 and CDR2: SGDLS, YYNGEE.

The J gene is TRBJ2-3, the V gene TRBV28; perhaps TRBD2 as D (7 bases). The V and J ends lost 2 bases and 0 bases respectively, with 12 bases between them. Germline V gene sequence: CDR1 MDHEN, CDR2 SYDVKM. The CDR3 spans 16 residues. DNA for the CDR3: TGTGCCAGCAGTTTAGGCGGGGGCAGGAGCACAGATACGCAGTATTTT. Encoded protein: CASSLGGGRSTDTQYF.

The rearrangement links TRBV27 to TRBJ1-2; D may be TRBD1 (6 bases). Germline CDR1 MNHEY, CDR2 SMNVEV (reference sequence). Deletions cut 4 bases from V and 8 bases from J, with 14 bases between. CDR3 size: 13 residues. CDR3 region: CASSSGQGSGYTF. DNA of the CDR3: TGTGCCAGCAGTTCGGGGCAGGGGAGCGGCTACACCTTC.

The rearrangement joins TRBV7-1 to TRBJ2-5; D is undetermined. TRBV7-1 is an open reading frame whose function is uncertain. This CDR3 contains 13 residues. V gave up 4 bases and J gave up 5 bases, with 11 bases separating them. CDR3 residues: CASSFEPRETQYF. Here the CDR3 DNA reads TGTGCCAGCAGCTTCGAACCTCGGGAGACCCAGTACTTC.

This sequence joins TRBV18 and TRBJ2-7; TRBD1 matches 9 bases. The germline V gene encodes CDR1 KGHSH and CDR2 LQKENI. The V and J ends lost 1 base and 7 bases, in that order; junction bases with no gene match: 8. The CDR3 loop spans 15 amino acids. CDR3 bases: TGTGCCAGCTCACCACGGACAGGGGAGGGTCGGGAGCAGTACTTC. Encoded protein: CASSPRTGEGREQYF.

J is TRBJ1-5 and V is TRBV2, with a weak D call TRBD1 (5 bases). Germline values: CDR1 SNHLY, CDR2 FYNNEI. Trimming cost V 2 bases and J 5 bases, with 16 bases left between them. CDR3 length: 16 residues. The CDR3 here is CASSEYGQTDYQPQHF. The CDR3, as DNA: TGTGCCAGCAGTGAATATGGGCAGACAGACTATCAGCCCCAGCATTTT.

The chain is built from TRBV19 and TRBJ2-1, with D possibly called TRBD1 or TRBD2 (5 bases each). The CDR3 length is 14 residues. V was pared by 5 bases and J by 3 bases, with 11 bases between. CDR1 is LNHDA, CDR2 SQIVND, per germline (reference sequence). DNA for the CDR3: TGTGCCAGTAGTCCCCGGGACCACTACAATGAGCAGTTCTTC. This encodes CASSPRDHYNEQFF.